The entry below describes one T cell receptor (beta chain). The target of this receptor is not known. Base qualities are not at hand, and no much larger clone is one base apart. Donors were 35 to 40 systemically healthy Caucasian individuals from Russia aged roughly 6 to 90 years. Each donor gave ten milliliters of peripheral blood, drawn into EDTA-treated Vacutainer tubes. Ficoll-Paque density-gradient centrifugation was used to isolate PBMCs, with at least 6.5 million per sample. Trizol reagent was used to extract total RNA from PBMCs, with at least 6 micrograms per sample. The percentages of naive CD45RAhigh/CD27high T cells were determined by flow cytometry on a PBMC aliquot from every donor. The library relied on 5' RACE. A second PCR of about 6 to 11 cycles was performed with a sample-barcoded 5' primer and a J-beta primer mix. A template-switch 5' adaptor carrying 12 random nucleotides introduced a unique molecular identifier onto each TCR beta cDNA molecule. Each sample yielded at least 2.5 million CDR3-containing paired-end reads. All of the RNA was converted into first-strand cDNA using the Mint cDNA synthesis kit, with a TRBC-specific oligonucleotide serving as the primer. After uracil-DNA glycosylase treatment, a first 18-cycle PCR used universal primers M1SS and BC2_uni_R on all cDNA. Per the original workflow: For normalization, 1 million high-quality reads, each with a distinct molecular identifier, were randomly selected from each sample. Instead of being binned into consensus sequences, reads with shared molecular identifiers were discarded. MiTCR, set to a Q25 quality threshold and the strictest error-elimination algorithm, was used for CDR3 identification, clonotype clustering and error correction. Lower-bound total TCR beta diversity was estimated with a nonparametric unseen species model using Euler transformation. TCRdb applied fastp at Q25 and MiXCR to the public reads, then kept only in-frame beta chains. One record per CDR3 amino acid sequence lists the most common genes and DNA. The V and J calls shown here were made by TCRdb, not taken from the authors' results. The sample has around 1,800,000 distinct CDR3 sequences on record, more than 35% of them singletons. Roughly 24% of the sample comes from the top ten.

Germline trimming: 4 bases from V, 4 bases from J; junction bases outside gene matches: 9. CDR1 and CDR2 are read off the germline V gene as LGHNA and YSLEER. The CDR3 runs 16 amino acids, cysteine and phenylalanine included. The only DNA kept is the CDR3, 48 bases in frame from the first base. This specimen belongs to a study of blood T cells in healthy people across ages (dated by TCRdb to the mid-2010s). With regard to the full study: In model experiments, template switching captured about one uniquely barcoded TCR beta cDNA molecule for every two T cells. Using deep sequencing normalized with unique cDNA molecular identifiers, the study measured how TCR beta repertoire diversity changes with age. The donors were split into four age groups: young (average around 15 years), middle-aged (39), aged (more than 55) and long-lived (approximately 89). To avoid experimental bias, donors of different ages were distributed randomly across sequencing lanes. Two additional independent replicas of 1 million unique cDNA reads from the same blood draw were analyzed for two donors (one aged 18 to 30 and one aged 80 or older). Overall study results and their limits: Estimates of total diversity based on one million sequenced T cells were regarded as lower bounds and as underestimates. Compared with the aged group, the long-lived group had more naive CD4+ T cells, fewer expanded clones and increased TCR diversity, a pattern suggesting age selection. Because the CMV infection status of the donors was unknown, age-related changes in expanded clonotypes may potentially have been confounded. There was a strong correlation between observed TCR beta diversity and the percentage of naive T cells measured by flow cytometry. Observed TCR beta diversity per million T cells fell roughly linearly with age, and a significant reduction was already apparent by age about 43. Because profiling used bulk unsorted PBMCs, naive and antigen-experienced compartments could not be compared conclusively.

The V and J segments used are TRBV4-3 and TRBJ2-3, with TRBD2 matching 9 junction bases. Sequencing used blood. The receptor was derived from a human donor in good health. The DNA is TGCGCCAGCAGCCCGAAACCGGGACTAGCTTCAGATACGCAGTATTTT. Translated, it reads CASSPKPGLASDTQYF.